This TCR beta chain was profiled in a study of cytomegalovirus exposure and HLA in healthy donors listed by TCRdb under 2017. Background for the entire study: An earlier analysis of several hundred of the donors reported 250 to 300 Gb of sequence data and 95 million to 140 million unique TCR beta sequences obtained from around 170 million T cells. To decide whether each TCR beta V gene segment behaved as functional or pseudogenic, an earlier analysis of 587 of the donors relied on high-throughput TCR beta sequencing. Donor age, sex, ethnicity and CMV serostatus were compiled alongside the repertoire data. The aim of the study was to test whether cataloging public T cell receptors could identify signatures of past pathogen exposure. An early release that covered about 640 HLA-typed donors contained 250 to 350 gigabases of sequencing data and 75 million to 100 million unique TCR sequences. In a later genetic analysis, genome-wide SNP genotypes for about three fifths of the roughly 670 donors were used, and that subset was treated as a discovery cohort. Every repertoire in the discovery cohort had been generated on one and the same sequencing platform. Roughly 5 DR-DQ haplotypes were treated as single units for association and clustering because of strong linkage in the cohort. To predict cytomegalovirus infection status, the study brought together high-throughput TCR immunosequencing, statistical association of individual TCRs with disease status, and machine learning. HLA typing covered class I and class II loci at four-digit resolution. Among under 450 genotyped donors of the cohort, an average of approximately 250,000 unique TCR beta nucleotide sequences were sequenced per donor, 15% to 20% of them non-productive. Rather than drawing on any new phenotypic data, the later analysis identified candidate immune exposures from TCR beta sequences and the way those sequences occurred across donors. A separate validation cohort of approximately 130 different subjects was used in addition to the approximately 700-subject first cohort. The study used immunosequencing to profile the T cell repertoires of 600 to 850 subjects and linked those repertoires to cytomegalovirus serostatus. The genetic ancestry cluster associated with self-reported Caucasian donors included 81% of the roughly 400 genotyped donors. In a later analysis, previously published TCR beta repertoires from more than 500 donors were re-analyzed and high-resolution HLA genotyping was added so that TCR occurrence patterns could be studied. Typing coverage varied by locus: 629-630 donors for A, B, C, DRB1 and DQB1; around 560 for DQA1; 606 for DPA1; some 470 for DPB1.

The CDR3 runs 12 residues from the cysteine to the phenylalanine. Just CDR3 DNA is preserved here, 36 bases in frame from base 1. The V end loses 3 bases and the J end loses 10 bases, and a stretch of 11 bases separates them. According to the germline V gene, CDR1 reads SGHDT and CDR2 reads YYEEEE. Points the paper makes about the study in general: In an earlier analysis of some 640 of the donors, most TCR beta V segments were observed in productive rearrangements about 90% or about 30% of the time, broadly matching IMGT annotations. According to a later analysis, parvovirus B19, influenza, CMV and Epstein-Barr virus appeared linked to several top co-occurrence clusters. According to a later analysis, TCR association rates differed among HLA loci, with DRB1 alleles showing the most associated TCRs and HLA-C alleles showing the fewest. The only immune exposure information available for the cohort was CMV serostatus. According to a later genetic analysis, donors in an Asian-associated ancestry cluster had fewer N-insertions in productive TCRs than the approximately 650-donor mean. In the study, some 160 TCR beta chains were listed as associated with cytomegalovirus. A later analysis found that HLA-associated TCR beta chains were more clonally expanded and had lower generation probabilities than equally common non-associated chains. A group of highly shared sequence variants was considered likely to be a technical artifact of the sequencing pipeline. Because the 87-base-pair reads could not distinguish some IMGT-functional V segments, including TRBV6-2 and TRBV6-3, those segments were excluded. Most TCR sequences were seen in very few donors, while some public TCRs were found in many individuals. Because counts were too low, some 17 rarely observed V segments, including chromosome 9 orphons, were excluded from the earlier analysis of several hundred of the donors. In vitro tests confirmed that a few of the cytomegalovirus-associated TCR beta chains recognize cytomegalovirus antigens. At a false discovery rate of 0.05, a later analysis linked about 17,000 TCR beta sequences to specific HLA alleles. Because HLA typing was missing for some donors at each locus, association tests included only the typed subset. Presence/absence analyses assumed roughly uniform sequencing depth across donors, an assumption that may not hold. It was suggested by the authors that the approach could potentially be generalized to other disease states and immunological phenotypes. Cytomegalovirus status was reported to be diagnosed by the classifier with high specificity and sensitivity in both the original and validation cohorts. Correlated functional status among segregating V segments might reflect linkage disequilibrium, but an unknown experimental factor could not be ruled out. A later genetic analysis associated a missense DCLRE1C variant with V-gene and J-gene trimming of TCR beta chains, and an independent cohort replicated the association. This cohort had only TCR beta chains sequenced, and the lack of alpha or paired-chain data limited which features could be detected. Assigning TCR associations to individual alleles was difficult when HLA alleles, especially DR and DQ, strongly co-occurred. In a later analysis, most CMV-associated TCR beta chains were found to appear HLA-restricted, with HLA associations seemingly driven largely by CMV exposure. A further reported finding was that TCR beta sequences accurately predicted the HLA-A and HLA-B alleles for most subjects in the first cohort.

This clone was detected once. Its specific antigen is unknown. There are no base qualities to consult, and no much larger clone falls within one base. Libraries were made using the immunoSEQ multiplex PCR assay. For the multiplex PCR, a mixture combining 60 forward primers for TCR Vbeta segments and 13 reverse primers for TCR Jbeta segments was used. Amplification of the CDR3 region of rearranged TCR beta genes was performed with a multiplex PCR assay on genomic DNA. The Illumina HiSeq System was used to sequence the amplified TCR beta libraries as 87-base-pair reads. The original pipeline was this. In a later analysis, 77 million or so unique TCR beta chains were counted across the roughly 670 repertoires, and roughly 11 million of these chains were shared by at least two donors. To remove PCR and sequencing errors, raw reads were error-corrected and collapsed into unique sequences using a nearest-neighbor algorithm that merged closely related sequences. V, D and J gene segments were assigned by aligning CDR3 sequences to IMGT reference sequences. For a sequence to be retained, a match of at least six nucleotides to both a V gene segment and a J gene segment was required. A rearrangement counted as productive if the CDR3 had no stop codons and remained in frame with V and J, and every other rearrangement counted as non-productive. CDR3 was defined according to IMGT convention as the region running from the second conserved V-encoded cysteine to the conserved J-encoded phenylalanine. Sequences without an unambiguous match to a single V gene segment were excluded from the earlier analysis of 450 to 650 of the donors. An earlier analysis of some 500 of the donors classified V segments as functional when productive rearrangements were above 56.7% and as segregating when the standard deviation between donors was above 5%. A statistical classification framework was built for diagnosing cytomegalovirus status from the catalog of TCR beta chain sequences. In a later analysis, V and J genes were assigned by comparing TCR nucleotide sequences against IMGT/GENE-DB human TR gene sequences. The TCRdist pipeline was used in a later analysis to assign CDR3 sequences and most-parsimonious VDJ recombination scenarios. In a later analysis, each TCR beta chain was defined by its CDR3 amino acid sequence together with its V-gene family, and reads without a unique V-gene family were excluded. As a way to deal with suspected cross-contamination and a sequencing artifact, a later analysis dropped roughly 620 nucleotide sequences that were highly shared and had low generation probability. A later analysis calculated a clonal expansion index for each public chain from normalized within-repertoire ranks of inferred template counts. A later analysis computed generation probabilities with a VDJ recombination model fitted to out-of-frame rearrangements, and checked the results against IGoR. In a later analysis, TCR-TCR, TCR-HLA and TCR-CMV co-occurrence was scored with hypergeometric tests, and a repertoire-size bias correction was applied to TCR pairs. False discovery rates were estimated in a later analysis by permuting HLA or CMV assignments 20 times. A later analysis grouped co-occurring TCRs with DBSCAN, adding TCRdist sequence similarity when clustering within HLA-allele-positive subsets. For co-occurrence clustering, repertoires with fewer than 30,000 or more than 120,000 public chains were excluded, along with roughly 5 repertoires with anomalous nucleotide sharing. TCRdb holds this immuneACCESS table with in-frame rearrangements only. Some clones are missing; in checked studies, unresolved V genes explain under half, and the rest has no known cause. V, J and clone size are taken as reported in that table, and D and trimming were inferred from the DNA itself. The sample has approximately 150,000 clones on record, around 86% of them singletons. The ten largest account for about 2% of the sample.

The cohort was made up of hundreds of healthy bone marrow donors. Cohort members were all nominally healthy when sampled, although unrecorded immune exposures were likely present. The donor was CMV seronegative and was included in the group of about 400 seronegative cohort members. Each donor provided a peripheral blood sample, and peripheral blood mononuclear cells were used for TCR beta sequencing. The Qiagen DNeasy Blood Extraction Kit was used to extract genomic DNA from the blood cell samples. Material for sequencing was PBMCs. The chain is encoded by TRBV5-6 joined to TRBJ2-1, and possibly TRBD1, on 6 matching bases. The receptor's source is a male donor in good health and CMV-seronegative. The DNA sequence is given as TGTGCCAGCAGCTGGGGCGACAGGGAGCAGTTCTTC. Translation gives CASSWGDREQFF.